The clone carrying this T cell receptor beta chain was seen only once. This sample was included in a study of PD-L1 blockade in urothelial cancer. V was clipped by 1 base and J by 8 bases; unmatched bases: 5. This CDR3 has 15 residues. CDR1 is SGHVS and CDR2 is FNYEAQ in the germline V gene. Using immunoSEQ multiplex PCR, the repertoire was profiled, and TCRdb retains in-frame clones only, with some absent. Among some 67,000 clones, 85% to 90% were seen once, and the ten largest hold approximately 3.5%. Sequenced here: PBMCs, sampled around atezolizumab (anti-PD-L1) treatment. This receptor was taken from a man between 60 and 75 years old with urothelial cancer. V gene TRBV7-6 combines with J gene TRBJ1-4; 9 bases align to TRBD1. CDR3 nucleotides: TGTGCCAGCAGCTTAGGGACAGGGGAGAAGGAAAAACTGTTTTTT. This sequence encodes CASSLGTGEKEKLFF.